The 8 T cell receptor beta chains listed next were all sequenced from one sample in a study of early stage breast cancer tumors. Profiling relied on immunoSEQ multiplex PCR, and the TCRdb table lists in-frame clones only, not all of them. The profile shows 20,000 or so clones, about 75% of them singletons. Input material: blood. The receptors were gathered from a person in their sixties with breast cancer.

This chain joins TRBV7-9 and TRBJ2-1; no definite D call. The germline V gene encodes CDR1 SEHNR and CDR2 FQNEAQ (reference sequence). Trimming stripped 5 bases from V and 8 bases from J, with 22 bases between. The CDR3 runs to 16 residues. CDR3 sequence reads: CASSLSWNSGGDEQFF. The DNA of the CDR3 is TGTGCCAGCAGCCTAAGTTGGAACTCGGGTGGGGATGAGCAGTTCTTC.

The chain carries TRBV5-1 and TRBJ2-1; tentatively, D is TRBD2 (6 bases). The V end was cut by 3 bases, the J end by 8 bases, with 18 bases between. CDR3 size: 15 residues. CDR1 and CDR2 from the germline V gene are SGHRS and YFSETQ. Here the CDR3 reads CASSSGTGVGDEQFF. Here the CDR3 DNA reads TGCGCCAGCAGCTCGGGGACGGGGGTTGGCGATGAGCAGTTCTTC. The full variable domain, with the rest looked up from reference TRBV5-1 and TRBJ2-1, is KAGVTQTPRYLIKTRGQQVTLSCSPISGHRSVSWYQQTPGQGLQFLFEYFSETQRNKGNFPGRFSGRQFSNSRSEMNVSTLELGDSALYLCASSSGTGVGDEQFFGPGTRLTVL.

The chain combines TRBV27 with TRBJ2-1; tentative D call: TRBD2 (5 bases). Germline values: CDR1 MNHEY, CDR2 SMNVEV (reference sequence). The CDR3 spans 12 residues. V lost 5 bases and J lost 9, with 11 bases in between. The CDR3: CASSPDSAEQFF. The CDR3 DNA reads TGTGCCAGCAGTCCGGACTCGGCTGAGCAGTTCTTC.

This sequence joins TRBV27 and TRBJ2-5; D may correspond to TRBD1 or TRBD2 (6 bases each). V was shortened by 0 bases and J by 6 bases, with 20 bases between the two germline ends. CDR3 length equals 17 residues. The germline CDR1 and CDR2 sequences are MNHEY and SMNVEV (reference sequence). The CDR3 spells CASSLSGGGKGQKTQYF. The CDR3, as DNA: TGTGCCAGCAGTTTATCAGGAGGGGGTAAGGGTCAAAAGACCCAGTACTTC.

V and J are TRBV19 and TRBJ2-1, with 8 positions matching TRBD1. The CDR3 extends over 16 amino acids. The germline CDR1 and CDR2 sequences are LNHDA and SQIVND (reference sequence). V was clipped by 3 bases and J by 8 bases; unmatched bases: 12. The chain's CDR3 is CASSIPSETGVYEQFF. In DNA form, the CDR3 reads TGTGCCAGTAGTATCCCGAGTGAGACAGGGGTATATGAGCAGTTCTTC.

The J gene is TRBJ1-5, the V gene TRBV7-6; D perhaps matches TRBD1 (5 bases). V gave up 1 base and J gave up 1 base, with 8 bases separating them. Germline loops: CDR1 SGHVS, CDR2 FNYEAQ. This CDR3 is 15 amino acids long. In DNA form, the CDR3 reads TGTGCCAGCAGCTTAGTGGCAGGGAGCAATCAGCCCCAGCATTTT. Its protein product is CASSLVAGSNQPQHF.

J is TRBJ1-2 and V is TRBV10-3; D call uncertain. The CDR3 is made up of 16 amino acids. V was cut by 0 bases and J by 5 bases, with 16 bases left in between. Germline V lookup: CDR1 ENHRY, CDR2 SYGVKD. CDR3 residues: CAISESASPKTYGYTF. The DNA of the CDR3 is TGTGCCATCAGTGAGTCTGCTTCACCCAAAACTTATGGCTACACCTTC.

The CDR3 sequence is CASSYSGGGSYNEQFF. For the CDR3, the DNA is TGTGCCAGCAGTTACTCGGGCGGGGGTTCCTACAATGAGCAGTTCTTC. J is TRBJ2-1 and V is TRBV6-5; 7 nucleotides match TRBD2. The CDR3 spans 16 residues. Germline CDR1 reads MNHEY; CDR2 reads SVGAGI. Trimming removed 0 bases from V and 1 base from J; junction bases left unmatched: 3.